These T cell receptor beta chains were read from a single sample in a study of identical twins. TCRdb used MiXCR to reprocess the 5' RACE reads, holding one entry per CDR3 protein. The sample contains about 890,000 distinct CDR3 sequences, roughly an eighth of which appear only once. The same data also went into a second study, on yellow fever vaccine responses in identical twins.

What was sequenced was PBMCs. The origin of the receptors is a woman in her late teens or twenties in good health. Both conserved end residues are part of each CDR3. D genes are given only for firm matches. Size tells how often a clone was seen (once, few, many) or the class of an expanded clone, and some rows leave it out.

J gene | clone size | V gene | D gene | CDR3 protein | CDR3 DNA
TRBJ2-5 | few | TRBV7-9 | NA | CASSLPRSGQETQYF | TGTGCCAGCAGCTTACCTCGTTCGGGCCAAGAGACCCAGTACTTC
TRBJ2-7 | many | TRBV12-3/TRBV12-4 | NA | CASSFFPDSAGLYEQYF | TGTGCCAGCAGTTTCTTCCCGGACTCGGCTGGACTCTACGAGCAGTACTTC
TRBJ2-3 | NA | TRBV27 | NA | CASSLINPPGPDTQYF | TGTGCCAGCAGTTTAATTAACCCCCCAGGACCAGATACGCAGTATTTT
TRBJ2-7 | NA | TRBV6-1 | NA | CASILTRWSYEQYF | TGTGCCAGCATCCTAACAAGATGGAGCTACGAGCAGTACTTC
TRBJ2-6 | few | TRBV20-1 | TRBD1 | CSAHRQGSSGANVLTF | TGCAGTGCCCACCGACAGGGAAGCTCTGGGGCCAACGTCCTGACTTTC
TRBJ1-1 | few | TRBV20-1 | TRBD1 | CSALAGGISNTEAFF | TGCAGTGCTCTGGCAGGGGGTATCTCGAACACTGAAGCTTTCTTT
TRBJ1-4 | once | TRBV27 | TRBD1 | CASSLTGTGGWRAEKLFF | TGTGCCAGCAGTTTAACCGGGACAGGGGGTTGGCGAGCTGAAAAACTGTTTTTT
TRBJ2-2 | few | TRBV24-1 | NA | CATAPMAGGELFF | TGTGCCACCGCTCCGATGGCGGGCGGGGAGCTGTTTTTT
TRBJ1-2 | few | TRBV3-1 | TRBD1 | CASSQVEGPEGQARSNYGYTF | TGTGCCAGCAGCCAAGTCGAGGGGCCGGAGGGACAGGCAAGATCAAACTATGGCTACACCTTC
TRBJ1-4 | NA | TRBV15 | NA | CATSRVDAEKLFF | TGTGCCACCAGCAGGGTGGACGCTGAAAAACTGTTTTTT
TRBJ1-1 | NA | TRBV7-8 | NA | CASSHHILNTEAFF | TGTGCCAGCAGCCACCACATCCTGAACACTGAAGCTTTCTTT
TRBJ2-2 | NA | TRBV20-1 | TRBD2 | CSALPGLAGWGGELFF | TGCAGTGCCCTACCGGGACTAGCGGGGTGGGGCGGGGAGCTGTTTTTT
TRBJ2-7 | many | TRBV5-1 | TRBD2 | CASGLAGGNSEQYF | TGCGCCAGCGGACTAGCGGGAGGAAATAGCGAGCAGTACTTC
TRBJ2-1 | few | TRBV24-1 | TRBD2 | CATSVTSGNHNEQFF | TGTGCCACCAGTGTCACTAGCGGGAATCACAATGAGCAGTTCTTC
TRBJ1-5 | NA | TRBV19 | TRBD1 | CASTPTQPGGRQPQHF | TGTGCCAGTACTCCAACGCAGCCAGGGGGGCGGCAGCCCCAGCATTTT
TRBJ2-4 | few | TRBV6-5 | TRBD1 | CASSSRTGSIQYF | TGTGCCAGCAGTTCCCGGACAGGTAGCATTCAGTACTTC
TRBJ2-1 | few | TRBV4-1 | TRBD2 | CASSQGSGGRAYNEQFF | TGCGCCAGCAGCCAAGGTTCCGGCGGGAGGGCCTACAATGAGCAGTTCTTC
TRBJ1-6 | NA | TRBV12-3/TRBV12-4 | NA | CASSLEVGADSPLHF | TGTGCCAGCAGTTTAGAGGTGGGAGCGGATTCACCCCTCCACTTT
TRBJ2-7 | few | TRBV29-1 | TRBD2 | CSVEDLGSGGPYEQYF | TGCAGCGTTGAAGATCTTGGTAGCGGGGGGCCCTACGAGCAGTACTTC
TRBJ2-2 | few | TRBV7-8 | NA | CASSSYTWDGITGELFF | TGTGCCAGCAGCTCCTATACGTGGGACGGGATCACCGGGGAGCTGTTTTTT
TRBJ1-4 | many | TRBV29-1 | NA | CSVAGRLNEKLFF | TGCAGCGTTGCCGGCAGGCTAAATGAAAAACTGTTTTTT
TRBJ2-3 | many | TRBV12-3/TRBV12-4 | TRBD2 | CASRGLIESTDTQYF | TGTGCCAGCAGGGGACTAATTGAAAGCACAGATACGCAGTATTTT
TRBJ2-7 | many | TRBV29-1 | NA | CSVGQGTGEQYF | NA
TRBJ2-7 | few | TRBV4-1 | NA | CASSQDLIGREDYEQYF | TGCGCCAGCAGCCAAGATCTTATAGGGAGAGAAGACTACGAGCAGTACTTC
TRBJ2-1 | NA | TRBV10-2 | TRBD2 | CASSKSGREGEQFF | TGCGCCAGCAGTAAGAGCGGGAGAGAGGGTGAGCAGTTCTTC
TRBJ2-2 | many | TRBV12-3/TRBV12-4 | TRBD1 | CASSQGQGATGELFF | TGTGCCAGCAGCCAAGGACAGGGGGCGACCGGGGAGCTGTTTTTT
TRBJ2-7 | NA | TRBV2 | TRBD2 | CASKRNSGDTYEQYF | TGTGCCAGCAAGAGAAATAGCGGGGACACCTACGAGCAGTACTTC
TRBJ2-1 | NA | TRBV3-1 | NA | CASSPGRGRGEQFF | TGTGCCAGCAGCCCGGGCCGGGGGCGAGGTGAGCAGTTCTTC
TRBJ2-2 | many | TRBV12-3/TRBV12-4 | NA | CATTSMALNTGELFF | TGTGCCACCACGTCGATGGCGTTGAACACCGGGGAGCTGTTTTTT
TRBJ2-1 | NA | TRBV25-1 | NA | CASSPIGAGVDNEQFF | TGTGCCAGCAGCCCAATCGGGGCAGGGGTCGACAATGAGCAGTTCTTC
TRBJ1-1 | few | TRBV29-1 | NA | CSVPDGLNTEAFF | TGCAGCGTACCGGACGGTCTGAACACTGAAGCTTTCTTT